The source of this T cell receptor (beta chain) is a study of cytomegalovirus exposure and HLA in healthy donors (dated by TCRdb to the late 2010s). Study-level background: An earlier analysis of some 500 of the donors reported roughly 300 Gb of sequence data and some 100 million unique TCR beta sequences from roughly 200 million T cells. Every discovery cohort repertoire had been produced on one sequencing platform. About five DR-DQ haplotypes were handled as single units for association and clustering because linkage in the cohort was strong. The study combined high-throughput TCR immunosequencing, statistical association of individual TCRs with disease status, and machine learning to predict cytomegalovirus infection status. The genetic ancestry cluster associated with self-reported Caucasian donors included about four fifths of the roughly 360 genotyped donors. Typing coverage varied by locus: about 620-630 donors for A, B, C, DRB1 and DQB1; approximately 560 for DQA1; approximately 610 for DPA1; under 490 for DPB1. The later analysis used no new phenotypic data to find candidate immune exposures, relying instead on TCR beta sequences and their occurrence across donors. A later analysis re-analyzed previously published TCR beta repertoires from approximately 670 donors and added high-resolution HLA genotyping to study TCR occurrence patterns. In addition to the first cohort of several hundred subjects, a separate validation cohort of approximately 120 different subjects was used. Across 300 to 500 genotyped donors of the cohort, an average of about 240,000 unique TCR beta nucleotide sequences per donor were sequenced, and roughly 17% of those sequences were non-productive. Both class I and class II loci were covered by HLA typing, at four-digit resolution. About 280 gigabases of sequencing data and tens of millions of unique TCR sequences made up an early release that covered 640 HLA-typed donors. In an earlier analysis of roughly 600 of the donors, high-throughput TCR beta sequencing was used to judge whether each TCR beta V gene segment behaved as functional or pseudogenic. Using immunosequencing, the study profiled T cell repertoires from 500 to 800 subjects and related those repertoires to cytomegalovirus serostatus. Donor age, sex, ethnicity and CMV serostatus were compiled together with the repertoire data. Genome-wide SNP genotypes for about 55% of the roughly 670 donors were used in a later genetic analysis, which treated that subset as a discovery cohort. The study aimed to test whether signatures of past pathogen exposure could be identified by cataloging public T cell receptors. The research as a whole found: The authors suggested that the approach could potentially be generalized to other disease states and immunological phenotypes. In a later analysis, several top co-occurrence clusters were reported to appear linked to parvovirus B19, influenza, CMV and Epstein-Barr virus. A cluster of highly shared sequence variants was judged likely to be a technical artifact of the sequencing pipeline. Strong co-occurrence of HLA alleles, especially DR and DQ, made assigning TCR associations to individual alleles difficult. In vitro tests confirmed that a few of the cytomegalovirus-associated TCR beta chains recognize cytomegalovirus antigens. A further reported finding was that TCR beta sequences accurately predicted the HLA-A and HLA-B alleles for most subjects in the first cohort. Roughly uniform sequencing depth across donors was assumed in presence/absence analyses, although this assumption may not hold. The 87-base-pair reads could not distinguish some IMGT-functional V segments, including TRBV6-2 and TRBV6-3, so those segments were excluded. In both the original and validation cohorts, the classifier was reported to diagnose cytomegalovirus status with high specificity and sensitivity. The study listed 170 or so TCR beta chains as associated with cytomegalovirus. The earlier analysis of about 600 of the donors excluded some 16 rarely observed V segments, including chromosome 9 orphons, because counts were too low. A later analysis found that TCR association rates varied across HLA loci, with DRB1 alleles showing the most associated TCRs and HLA-C alleles the fewest. Most CMV-associated TCR beta chains appeared to be HLA-restricted in a later analysis, and the HLA associations seemed to be driven largely by CMV exposure. Compared with equally common non-associated chains, HLA-associated TCR beta chains in a later analysis were more clonally expanded and had lower generation probabilities. A later genetic analysis associated a missense DCLRE1C variant with V-gene and J-gene trimming of TCR beta chains, and an independent cohort replicated the association. At a false discovery rate of 0.05, a later analysis linked 16,951 TCR beta sequences to specific HLA alleles. In this cohort, only TCR beta chains were sequenced, and detectable features were limited by the absence of alpha or paired-chain data. Because HLA typing was missing for some donors at each locus, association tests included only the typed subset. A later genetic analysis reported fewer N-insertions in productive TCRs among donors in an Asian-associated ancestry cluster than the approximately 670-donor mean. Correlated functional status among segregating V segments might reflect linkage disequilibrium, but an unknown experimental factor could not be ruled out. While some public TCRs were present in many individuals, most TCR sequences turned up only very rarely across donors. Broadly in line with IMGT annotations, most TCR beta V segments showed up in productive rearrangements about 90% or about 30% of the time in an earlier analysis of 450 to 600 of the donors. Immune exposure information for the cohort was limited to CMV serostatus.

The library was built by means of the immunoSEQ multiplex PCR assay. A mixture of 60 forward primers for TCR Vbeta segments and 13 reverse primers for TCR Jbeta segments was used in the multiplex PCR. Amplification of the CDR3 region of rearranged TCR beta genes was performed with a multiplex PCR assay on genomic DNA. The amplified TCR beta libraries were sequenced on the Illumina HiSeq System as 87-base-pair reads. The source study handled its data this way. Across the roughly 670 repertoires, a later analysis counted 75 million to 90 million unique TCR beta chains, roughly 11 million of which were shared by at least two donors. A nearest-neighbor algorithm error-corrected the raw reads and collapsed the reads into unique sequences, merging closely related sequences to remove PCR and sequencing errors. To assign V, D and J gene segments, CDR3 sequences were aligned to IMGT reference sequences. For a sequence to be retained, at least a six-nucleotide match to both a V gene segment and a J gene segment was required. Rearrangements were classified as productive when the CDR3 lacked stop codons and remained in frame with V and J, and all other rearrangements were classified as non-productive. Following IMGT convention, CDR3 was defined as the stretch from the second conserved V-encoded cysteine up to the conserved J-encoded phenylalanine. The earlier analysis of 587 of the donors excluded any sequence lacking an unambiguous match to a single V gene segment. In an earlier analysis of approximately 590 of the donors, a V segment was called functional when productive rearrangements were above 56.7%, and segregating when the standard deviation between donors exceeded 5%. A statistical classification framework was developed to diagnose cytomegalovirus status using the catalog of TCR beta chain sequences. A later analysis assigned V and J genes by comparing TCR nucleotide sequences with IMGT/GENE-DB human TR gene sequences. Using the TCRdist pipeline, a later analysis assigned CDR3 sequences along with most-parsimonious VDJ recombination scenarios. In a later analysis, each TCR beta chain was defined by its CDR3 amino acid sequence together with its V-gene family, and reads lacking a unique V-gene family were excluded. In a later analysis, approximately 640 highly shared, low-generation-probability nucleotide sequences were removed to address suspected cross-contamination and a sequencing artifact. In a later analysis, a clonal expansion index was calculated for each public chain from normalized within-repertoire ranks of inferred template counts. Generation probabilities in a later analysis came from a VDJ recombination model fitted to out-of-frame rearrangements, and those results were checked against IGoR. In a later analysis, TCR-TCR, TCR-HLA and TCR-CMV co-occurrence was scored with hypergeometric tests, and a repertoire-size bias correction was applied to TCR pairs. A later analysis estimated false discovery rates by permuting HLA or CMV assignments 20 times. A later analysis grouped co-occurring TCRs with DBSCAN, adding TCRdist sequence similarity when clustering within HLA-allele-positive subsets. Co-occurrence clustering excluded repertoires with fewer than 30,000 or more than 120,000 public chains, plus five with anomalous nucleotide sharing. TCRdb carries this immuneACCESS record with in-frame sequences only. Its versions omit some clonotypes, under half of them owing to an unresolved V gene in the studies checked, with the rest unexplained. V and J calls plus clone size are reproduced from that table; the DNA served to infer D and trimming. The table for this sample lists 150,000 to 200,000 clones; roughly 75% of them were counted only once. The ten largest clones capture over 2.5% of the sample.

The cohort consisted of 670 or so healthy bone marrow donors. All cohort members were sampled while nominally healthy, although unrecorded immune exposures were likely present. The donor tested CMV seronegative and was one of the 352 seronegative cohort members. Every donor gave a peripheral blood sample, and the peripheral blood mononuclear cells from that sample were used for TCR beta sequencing. The Qiagen DNeasy Blood Extraction Kit was used to extract genomic DNA from the blood cell samples. A word on this clone: What antigen it recognizes has not been identified. One base away there is no much larger clone; base qualities are not given.

The CDR3 goes from the cysteine to the phenylalanine over 16 residues. Only CDR3 DNA is held: 48 bases, read in frame from base 1. The germline V gene provides CDR1 SNHLY and CDR2 FYNNEI. Compared with germline, V lacks 4 bases and J lacks 5 bases; bases without a gene match: 7. The sample consisted of PBMCs. The sequence was obtained from a female donor in good health and CMV-seronegative. Rearrangement joined TRBV2 to TRBJ2-7; 14 central nucleotides agree with TRBD2. The CDR3 reads as follows: CASSAGLAGGRHEQYF. The DNA is TGTGCCAGCAGTGCCGGACTAGCGGGAGGACGGCACGAGCAGTACTTC.